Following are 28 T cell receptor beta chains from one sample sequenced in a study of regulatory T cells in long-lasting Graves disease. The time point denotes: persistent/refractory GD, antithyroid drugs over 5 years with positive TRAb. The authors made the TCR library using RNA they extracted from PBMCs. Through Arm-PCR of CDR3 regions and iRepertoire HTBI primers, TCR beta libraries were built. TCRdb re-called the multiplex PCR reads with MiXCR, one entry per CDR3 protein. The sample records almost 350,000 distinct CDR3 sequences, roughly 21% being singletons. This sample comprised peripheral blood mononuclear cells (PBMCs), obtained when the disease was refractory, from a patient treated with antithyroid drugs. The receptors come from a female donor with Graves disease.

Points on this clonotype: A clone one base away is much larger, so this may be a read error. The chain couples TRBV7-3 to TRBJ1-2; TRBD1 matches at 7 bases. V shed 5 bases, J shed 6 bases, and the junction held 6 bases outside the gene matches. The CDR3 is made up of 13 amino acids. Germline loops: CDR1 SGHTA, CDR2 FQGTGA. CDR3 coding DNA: TGTGCCAGCAGCAGACAGGGAGGGGATGGCTACACCTTC. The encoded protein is CASSRQGGDGYTF.

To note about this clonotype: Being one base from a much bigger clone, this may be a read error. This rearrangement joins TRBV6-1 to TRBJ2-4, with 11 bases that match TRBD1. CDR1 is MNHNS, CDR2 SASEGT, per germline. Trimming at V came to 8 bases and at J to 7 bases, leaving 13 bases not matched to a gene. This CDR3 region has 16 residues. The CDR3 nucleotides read TGTGCCAGCGGCCTTTCAGGGCGGACAGGGGGCAACATTCAGTACTTC. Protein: CASGLSGRTGGNIQYF.

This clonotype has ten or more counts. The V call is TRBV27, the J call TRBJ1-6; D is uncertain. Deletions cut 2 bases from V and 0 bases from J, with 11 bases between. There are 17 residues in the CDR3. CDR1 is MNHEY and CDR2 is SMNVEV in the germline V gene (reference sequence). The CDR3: CASSLGRISSYNSPLHF. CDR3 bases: TGTGCCAGCAGTTTAGGGCGGATCAGCTCCTATAATTCACCCCTCCACTTT.

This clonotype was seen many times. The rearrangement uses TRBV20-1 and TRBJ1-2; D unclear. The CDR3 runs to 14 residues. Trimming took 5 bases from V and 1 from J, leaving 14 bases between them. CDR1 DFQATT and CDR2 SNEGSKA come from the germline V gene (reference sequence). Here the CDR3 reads CSAFPPLINYGYTF. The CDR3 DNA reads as TGCAGTGCTTTCCCTCCCCTTATTAACTATGGCTACACCTTC.

The DNA for the CDR3 is TGTGCCAGCAGTTCGTCGACAGGGGGAAAGGGGCAGTACTTC. Its translation is CASSSSTGGKGQYF. This rearrangement joins TRBV12-3 or TRBV12-4 to TRBJ2-7; TRBD1 agrees at 9 bases. Unmatched junction bases numbered 10, after V lost 4 bases and J lost 9 bases. The length of the CDR3 is 14 residues.

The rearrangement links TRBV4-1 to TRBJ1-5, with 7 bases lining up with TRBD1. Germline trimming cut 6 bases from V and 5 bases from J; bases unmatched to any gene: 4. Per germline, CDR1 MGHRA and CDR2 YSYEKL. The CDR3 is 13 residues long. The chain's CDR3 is CASSTGEDQPQHF. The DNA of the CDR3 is TGCGCCAGCAGTACAGGGGAGGATCAGCCCCAGCATTTT.

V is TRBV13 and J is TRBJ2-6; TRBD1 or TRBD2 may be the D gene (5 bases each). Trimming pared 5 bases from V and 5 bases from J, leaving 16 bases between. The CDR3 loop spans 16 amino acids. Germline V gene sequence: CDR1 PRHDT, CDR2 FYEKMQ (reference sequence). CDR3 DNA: TGTGCCAGCAGCCTAAACGTCGGGGCCTGGGCCAACGTCCTGACTTTC. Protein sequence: CASSLNVGAWANVLTF.

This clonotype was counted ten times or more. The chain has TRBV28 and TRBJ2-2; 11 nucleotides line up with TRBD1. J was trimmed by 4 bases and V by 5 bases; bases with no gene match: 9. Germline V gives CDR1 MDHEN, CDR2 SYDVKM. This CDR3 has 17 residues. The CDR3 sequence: CASSSPGGTGGTGELFF. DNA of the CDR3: TGTGCCAGCAGTAGCCCGGGGGGGACAGGGGGCACCGGGGAGCTGTTTTTT.

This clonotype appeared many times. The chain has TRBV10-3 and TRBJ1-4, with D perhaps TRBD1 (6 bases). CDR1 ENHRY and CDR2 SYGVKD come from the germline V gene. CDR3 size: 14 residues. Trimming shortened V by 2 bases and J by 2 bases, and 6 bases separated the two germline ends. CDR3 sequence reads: CAISETGTNEKLFF. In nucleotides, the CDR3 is TGTGCCATCAGTGAGACAGGGACTAATGAAAAACTGTTTTTT.

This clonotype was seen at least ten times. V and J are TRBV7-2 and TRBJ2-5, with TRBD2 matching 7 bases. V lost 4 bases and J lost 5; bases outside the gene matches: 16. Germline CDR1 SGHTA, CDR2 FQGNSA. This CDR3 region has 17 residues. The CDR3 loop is CASSSAELLAGRETQYF. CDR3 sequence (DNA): TGTGCCAGCAGCTCCGCTGAGCTCTTAGCGGGTAGGGAGACCCAGTACTTC.

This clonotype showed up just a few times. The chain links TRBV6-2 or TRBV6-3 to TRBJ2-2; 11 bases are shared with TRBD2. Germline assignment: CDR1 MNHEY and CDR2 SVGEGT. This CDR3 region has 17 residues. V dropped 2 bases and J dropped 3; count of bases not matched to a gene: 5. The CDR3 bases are TGTGCCAGCAGTTACCGGCGGGGACTAGCGGACACCGGGGAGCTGTTTTTT. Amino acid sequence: CASSYRRGLADTGELFF.

This CDR3 is CASSPNIDYEQYF. DNA of the CDR3: TGTGCCAGCTCACCGAACATAGACTACGAGCAGTACTTC. The V call is TRBV18, the J call TRBJ2-7; no reliable D call. The germline V gene has CDR1 KGHSH and CDR2 LQKENI. The CDR3 loop spans 13 amino acids. Trimming stripped 3 bases from V and 3 bases from J, with 9 bases between.

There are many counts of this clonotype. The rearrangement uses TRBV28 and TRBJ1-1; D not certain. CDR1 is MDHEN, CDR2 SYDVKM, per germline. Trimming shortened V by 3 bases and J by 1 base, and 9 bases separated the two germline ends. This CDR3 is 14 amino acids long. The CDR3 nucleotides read TGTGCCAGCAGTTTTCTTGCCCCGAACACTGAAGCTTTCTTT. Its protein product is CASSFLAPNTEAFF.

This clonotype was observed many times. This CDR3 is CASSFAGWTGAYSYEQYF. Written as DNA, the CDR3 is TGTGCCAGCAGTTTTGCCGGTTGGACAGGGGCTTATTCCTACGAGCAGTACTTC. This rearrangement joins TRBV28 to TRBJ2-7; TRBD1 aligns across 9 bases. Trimming removed 3 bases from V and 1 base from J; junction bases left unmatched: 13. Germline V gene data show CDR1 as MDHEN and CDR2 as SYDVKM. The CDR3 spans 18 residues.

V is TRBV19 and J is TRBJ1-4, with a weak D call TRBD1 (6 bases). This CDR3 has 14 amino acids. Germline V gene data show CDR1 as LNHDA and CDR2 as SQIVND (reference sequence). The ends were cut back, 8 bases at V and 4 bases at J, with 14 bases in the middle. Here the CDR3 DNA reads TGTGCCAGTGCCACAGGGAAGGGTAATGAAAAACTGTTTTTT. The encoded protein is CASATGKGNEKLFF. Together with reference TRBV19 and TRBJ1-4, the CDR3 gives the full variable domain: DGGITQSPKYLFRKEGQNVTLSCEQNLNHDAMYWYRQDPGQGLRLIYYSQIVNDFQKGDIAEGYSVSREKKESFPLTVTSAQKNPTAFYLCASATGKGNEKLFFGSGTQLSVL.

The CDR3 loop reads CASSPYGFSYEQYF. The CDR3 DNA sequence: TGTGCCAGCAGCCCCTATGGGTTTTCCTACGAGCAGTACTTC. This rearrangement joins TRBV14 to TRBJ2-7; D gene uncertain. The CDR3 loop spans 14 amino acids. The V gene lost 4 bases and the J gene lost 1 base, with 11 bases spanning the gap. CDR1 is SGHDN and CDR2 is FVKESK in the germline V gene.

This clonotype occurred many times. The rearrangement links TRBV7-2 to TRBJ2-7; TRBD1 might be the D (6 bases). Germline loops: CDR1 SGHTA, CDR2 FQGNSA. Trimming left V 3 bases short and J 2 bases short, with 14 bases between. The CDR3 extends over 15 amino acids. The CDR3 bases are TGTGCCAGCAGCTTCTCCGGGACAAAAGCCTACGAGCAGTACTTC. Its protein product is CASSFSGTKAYEQYF.

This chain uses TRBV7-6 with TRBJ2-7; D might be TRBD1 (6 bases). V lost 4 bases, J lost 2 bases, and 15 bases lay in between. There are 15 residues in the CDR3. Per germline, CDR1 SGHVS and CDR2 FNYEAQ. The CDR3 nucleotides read TGTGCCAGCAGCTCCCGCGCAGGGGATACCTACGAGCAGTACTTC. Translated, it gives CASSSRAGDTYEQYF.

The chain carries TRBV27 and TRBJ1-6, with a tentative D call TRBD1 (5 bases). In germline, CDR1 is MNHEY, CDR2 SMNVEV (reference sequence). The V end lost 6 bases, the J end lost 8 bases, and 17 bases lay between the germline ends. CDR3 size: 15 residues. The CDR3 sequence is CASSRGGGFHSPLHF. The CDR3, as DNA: TGTGCCAGCAGCCGGGGGGGAGGGTTCCATTCACCCCTCCACTTT.

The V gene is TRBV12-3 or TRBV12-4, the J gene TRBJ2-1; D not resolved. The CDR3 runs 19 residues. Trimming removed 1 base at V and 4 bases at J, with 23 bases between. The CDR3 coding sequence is TGTGCCAGCAGTTTAGTAGAGATCCCCCCCAGTCATACTTACAATGAGCAGTTCTTC. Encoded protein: CASSLVEIPPSHTYNEQFF.

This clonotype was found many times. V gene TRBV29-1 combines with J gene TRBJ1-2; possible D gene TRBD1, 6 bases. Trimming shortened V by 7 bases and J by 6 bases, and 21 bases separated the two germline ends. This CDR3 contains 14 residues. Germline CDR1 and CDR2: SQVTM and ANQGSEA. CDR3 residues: CSGRRGGRENGYTF. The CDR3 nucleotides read TGCAGCGGACGGAGGGGGGGGCGGGAAAATGGCTACACCTTC.

CDR3 sequence: CASSPSKGEQYF. The DNA of the CDR3 is TGTGCCAGCAGCCCCTCGAAGGGCGAGCAGTACTTC. The rearrangement links TRBV9 to TRBJ2-7; D is unresolved. This CDR3 contains 12 residues. Germline-derived CDR1 and CDR2 are SGDLS and YYNGEE. Trimming stripped 4 bases from V and 6 bases from J, with 11 bases between.

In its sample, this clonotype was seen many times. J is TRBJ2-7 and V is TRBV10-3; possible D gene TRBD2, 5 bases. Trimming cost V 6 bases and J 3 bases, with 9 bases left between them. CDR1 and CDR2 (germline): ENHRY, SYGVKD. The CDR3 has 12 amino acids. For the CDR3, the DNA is TGTGCCATCAGCGGAGGTAGCTACGAGCAGTACTTC. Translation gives CAISGGSYEQYF.

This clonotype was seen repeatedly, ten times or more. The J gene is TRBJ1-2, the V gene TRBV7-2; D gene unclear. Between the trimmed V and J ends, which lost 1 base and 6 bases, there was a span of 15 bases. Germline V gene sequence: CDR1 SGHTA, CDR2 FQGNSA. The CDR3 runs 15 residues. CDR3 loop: CASSLVSTGKHGYTF. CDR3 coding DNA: TGTGCCAGCAGCTTAGTCTCCACGGGGAAGCATGGCTACACCTTC.

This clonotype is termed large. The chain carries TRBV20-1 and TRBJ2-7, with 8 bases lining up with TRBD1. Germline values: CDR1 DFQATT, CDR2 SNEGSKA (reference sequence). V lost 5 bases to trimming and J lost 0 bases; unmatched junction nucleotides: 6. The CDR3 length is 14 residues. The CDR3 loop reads CSAPGTGFSYEQYF. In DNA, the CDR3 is TGCAGTGCTCCCGGGACAGGCTTCTCCTACGAGCAGTACTTC.

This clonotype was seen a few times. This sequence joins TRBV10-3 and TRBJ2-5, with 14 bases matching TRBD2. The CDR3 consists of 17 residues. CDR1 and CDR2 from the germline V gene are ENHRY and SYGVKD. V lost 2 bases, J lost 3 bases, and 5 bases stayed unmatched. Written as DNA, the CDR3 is TGTGCCATCAGTGAGGCACCGGGACTAGCGGGGGAAGAGACCCAGTACTTC. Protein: CAISEAPGLAGEETQYF.

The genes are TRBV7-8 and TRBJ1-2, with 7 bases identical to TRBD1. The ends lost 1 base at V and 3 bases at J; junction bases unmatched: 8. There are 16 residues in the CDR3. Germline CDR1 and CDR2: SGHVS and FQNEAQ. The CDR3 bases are TGTGCCAGCAGCTTAGGAGAGGGGGCTTTCGACTATGGCTACACCTTC. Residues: CASSLGEGAFDYGYTF.

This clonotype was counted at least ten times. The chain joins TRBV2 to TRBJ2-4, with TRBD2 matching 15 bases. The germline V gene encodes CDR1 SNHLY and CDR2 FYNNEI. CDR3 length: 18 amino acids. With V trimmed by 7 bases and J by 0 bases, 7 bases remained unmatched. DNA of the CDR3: TGTGCCAGCATAGGACTAGCGGGAGGGGGCGGAGCCAAAAACATTCAGTACTTC. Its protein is CASIGLAGGGGAKNIQYF.